This T cell receptor beta chain was sequenced during a study of cytomegalovirus exposure and HLA in healthy donors. Study-wide findings and caveats: Near-uniform donor sequencing depth was presumed by presence/absence analyses.

Primers: 60 Vbeta forward and 13 Jbeta reverse. Repertoires were generated with immunoSEQ multiplex PCR, while TCRdb's copy carries only in-frame clones and drops some. The sample contains nearly 65,000 clones, around 73% of which appear only once. With regard to this clone: Its cognate antigen is unknown.

The germline gives CDR1 MNHNY, CDR2 SVGAGI (reference sequence). With V trimmed by 5 bases and J by 6 bases, 6 bases remained unmatched. This CDR3 is built from 15 residues. This sequence originates from a man aged 50 to 60 in good health and CMV-seronegative. The chain combines TRBV6-6 with TRBJ2-2, with 10 bases that match TRBD2. The specimen sequenced was PBMCs. For the CDR3, the DNA is TGTGCCAGCAGTCAGCGGGGGGGCCAACCCGGGGAGCTGTTTTTT. Translation: CASSQRGGQPGELFF.